This entry concerns a single T cell receptor beta chain. For the second PCR, which ran for about 7 to 12 cycles, a sample-barcoded 5' primer and a J-beta primer mix were used. TCRdb used MiXCR to reprocess the 5' RACE reads, holding one entry per CDR3 protein. The sample contains about 1.5 million distinct CDR3 sequences, roughly 45% of which appear only once. The data were obtained in a study of blood T cells in healthy people across ages. The junction had 3 bases not matched to a gene; V was cut back by 6 bases and J by 0 bases. Germline CDR1 is SEHNR and CDR2 is FQNEAQ (reference sequence). The CDR3 has 15 residues.

This chain joins TRBV7-9 and TRBJ2-3; 10 bases fit TRBD1. This TCR was recovered from a woman younger than 30 in good health. The specimen was blood. The CDR3 is CASRGQGYSTDTQYF. In DNA, the CDR3 is TGTGCCAGCAGGGGACAGGGGTATAGCACAGATACGCAGTATTTT.